This T cell receptor beta chain came from a study of blood T cell repertoires in COVID-19. Data came from immunoSEQ multiplex PCR; TCRdb stores just in-frame clones and leaves some out. The sample includes approximately 89,000 clones, about 90% of them seen just once. Germline CDR1 is LNHDA and CDR2 is SQIVND (reference sequence). This CDR3 has 19 amino acids. V shed 2 bases and J shed 0 bases, with 17 bases lying between them. This TCR came from a man aged 70-80 years with acute or convalescent COVID-19. J is TRBJ1-6 and V is TRBV19, with D possibly matching TRBD1 (5 bases). The sequenced sample was peripheral blood. CDR3 nucleotides: TGTGCCAGTAGTATAAGACCGGGACTTTTAGACTCCTATAATTCACCCCTCCACTTT. This encodes CASSIRPGLLDSYNSPLHF. Full variable domain (remainder filled in from reference TRBV19 and TRBJ1-6): DGGITQSPKYLFRKEGQNVTLSCEQNLNHDAMYWYRQDPGQGLRLIYYSQIVNDFQKGDIAEGYSVSREKKESFPLTVTSAQKNPTAFYLCASSIRPGLLDSYNSPLHFGNGTRLTVT.